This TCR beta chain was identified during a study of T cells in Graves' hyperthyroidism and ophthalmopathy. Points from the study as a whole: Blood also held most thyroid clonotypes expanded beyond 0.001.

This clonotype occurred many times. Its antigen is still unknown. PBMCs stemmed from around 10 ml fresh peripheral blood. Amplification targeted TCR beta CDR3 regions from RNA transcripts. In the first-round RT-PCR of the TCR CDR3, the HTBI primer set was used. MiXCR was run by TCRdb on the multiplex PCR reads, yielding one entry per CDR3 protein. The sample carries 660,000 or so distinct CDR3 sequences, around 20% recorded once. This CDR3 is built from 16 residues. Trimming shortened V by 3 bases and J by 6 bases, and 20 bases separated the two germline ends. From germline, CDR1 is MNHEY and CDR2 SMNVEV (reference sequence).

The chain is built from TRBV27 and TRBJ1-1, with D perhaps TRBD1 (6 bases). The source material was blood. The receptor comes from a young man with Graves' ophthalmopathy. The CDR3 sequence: CASSFRAGASFAEAFF. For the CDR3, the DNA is TGTGCCAGCAGTTTCAGGGCAGGGGCATCGTTCGCTGAAGCTTTCTTT.